One T cell receptor beta chain is described in this entry. This sample is drawn from a study of blood T cell repertoires in COVID-19. At the level of the study: Two consecutive negative NP/OP PCR tests, clearance, or resolved symptoms defined Cohort 3 recovery. PBMCs, B-cell-depleted T cells, or T cells were the source of the cDNA or gDNA that made up the material. Sites across the United States, Italy and Spain contributed samples from acute and convalescent COVID-19.

Sequencing used immunoSEQ multiplex PCR; TCRdb keeps in-frame clones, though not all of them. The data show over 150,000 clones, 70% to 85% seen once. CDR1 and CDR2 from the germline V gene are SGDLS and YYNGEE. The CDR3 sequence is 12 residues long. The V end was cut by 0 bases, the J end by 14 bases, with 13 bases between. Clinical history reported by participants formed the basis on which cohorts were assigned. V gene TRBV9 combines with J gene TRBJ2-3; D is perhaps TRBD2 (5 bases). This TCR came from an older woman in a cohort exposed to, infected with or recovered from COVID-19 (not recorded which). Material for sequencing was PBMCs or T cells enriched from blood (not recorded which). Here the CDR3 reads CASSVGSGYPYF. The CDR3 DNA sequence: TGTGCCAGCAGCGTAGGCTCGGGGTATCCGTATTTT.